One and the same sample provided the 7 T cell receptor beta chains below, sequenced in a study of shared clonotypes between healthy human individuals. Measured with immunoSEQ multiplex PCR; TCRdb has only the in-frame clones, and not every one. Here the sample spans over 850,000 clones, approximately 78% being singletons. The sequenced sample was memory CD4+ T cells from PBMCs. Subset defined: CD45RA-negative fraction. These receptors all come from a man aged 18 to 30 in good health. Some clones in this sample may be carry-over from other donors' samples.

V is TRBV11-1 and J is TRBJ1-1; a possible D gene is TRBD1 (6 bases). Germline values: CDR1 SGHAT, CDR2 FQDESV (reference sequence). Trimming took 5 bases from V and 2 from J, leaving 12 bases between them. This CDR3 is built from 14 residues. CDR3 sequence: CASSTQGENTEAFF. CDR3 coding DNA: TGTGCCAGCAGCACACAGGGAGAAAACACTGAAGCTTTCTTT.

V and J are TRBV27 and TRBJ2-1, with 9 bases fitting TRBD2. The CDR3 extends over 17 amino acids. V was clipped by 5 bases and J by 4 bases; unmatched bases: 12. CDR1 is MNHEY, CDR2 SMNVEV, per germline (reference sequence). The CDR3 region has the DNA TGTGCCAGCAGTGCGGGACTAGCCCGAGGGGGTTACAATGAGCAGTTCTTC. It encodes CASSAGLARGGYNEQFF.

The rearrangement uses TRBV5-1 and TRBJ1-5; 7 bases fit TRBD1. The V segment lost 0 bases and the J segment 0 bases; nucleotides outside the gene matches: 18. Germline V gene data show CDR1 as SGHRS and CDR2 as YFSETQ. The CDR3 covers 21 residues. The CDR3 loop is CASSLGRDSQWGKYSNQPQHF. The DNA of the CDR3 is TGCGCCAGCAGCTTGGGCAGGGACAGCCAATGGGGAAAATATAGCAATCAGCCCCAGCATTTT.

The chain is built from TRBV27 and TRBJ2-7, with TRBD1 matching 9 bases. The germline CDR1 and CDR2 sequences are MNHEY and SMNVEV (reference sequence). J was trimmed by 4 bases and V by 10 bases; bases with no gene match: 11. The CDR3 runs 14 residues. The CDR3 reads CATSTGTGRYEQYF. The CDR3 DNA sequence: TGTGCCACCTCGACCGGGACAGGGCGTTACGAGCAGTACTTC.

The V and J genes are TRBV2 and TRBJ2-7; D could derive from TRBD1 or TRBD2 (5 bases each). V shed 6 bases and J shed 2 bases, with 11 bases lying between them. This CDR3 has 13 amino acids. Germline lookup yields CDR1 SNHLY and CDR2 FYNNEI. DNA for the CDR3: TGTGCCAGCAGACCCGGGACCGCCTACGAGCAGTACTTC. Translating gives CASRPGTAYEQYF.

The table lists this clone with a few counts. This chain uses TRBV9 with TRBJ2-1, with TRBD2 as a possible D gene (6 bases). CDR3 length: 15 amino acids. V was clipped by 2 bases and J by 1 base, with 10 bases between them. CDR1 is SGDLS, CDR2 YYNGEE, per germline. CDR3 loop: CASSVLAGSYNEQFF. The CDR3 DNA reads TGTGCCAGCAGCGTTTTGGCGGGATCCTACAATGAGCAGTTCTTC.

The chain employs TRBV7-8 and TRBJ2-3; TRBD2 is a possible D gene (6 bases). Germline V gene sequence: CDR1 SGHVS, CDR2 FQNEAQ. CDR3 length equals 14 residues. V shed 7 bases and J shed 1 base, with 12 bases lying between them. The CDR3 loop is CASTVASGTDTQYF. The CDR3 nucleotides are TGTGCCAGCACGGTAGCTAGCGGCACAGATACGCAGTATTTT.